Following are 4 T cell receptor beta chains from one sample sequenced in a study of T cells expressing NK-cell markers. Reprocessing the 5' RACE reads, TCRdb reports a single entry for every CDR3 protein and omits DNA. The sample data list 400,000 to 450,000 distinct CDR3 sequences. Material for sequencing was blood T cells: a sorted CD56 or NKG2C T cell subset, CD4+ or CD8+ T cells, or bulk PBMC T cells (not recorded which). Source of these receptors: a woman aged 18 to 69 in good health.

The gene calls are TRBV29-1 and TRBJ2-1; TCRdb's assignment of TRBD2 cannot be checked, as there is no DNA. Germline V gene lookup returns CDR1 SQVTM and CDR2 ANQGSEA. The CDR3 is 12 residues long. The CDR3 region is CSGSSGRAEQFF.

The chain carries TRBV7-2 and TRBJ2-3; TCRdb selects TRBD1, and the lack of DNA leaves this call unchecked. Germline V CDR1 and CDR2: SGHTA, FQGNSA. This CDR3 contains 16 residues. The chain's CDR3 is CASSLDPGARTDTQYF.

The chain carries TRBV6-2 or TRBV6-3 and TRBJ2-1; the D call of TRBD2 rests on TCRdb alone, since no DNA is present to check it. Germline CDR1 and CDR2: MNHEY and SVGEGT. This CDR3 is 18 amino acids long. This CDR3 reads CASGRTSGGGKLYNEQFF.

The chain joins TRBV7-9 to TRBJ1-4. The CDR3 runs to 15 residues. Germline V gene lookup returns CDR1 SEHNR and CDR2 FQNEAQ (reference sequence). CDR3 residues: CASSLFSAGSEKLFF.